One and the same sample provided the 21 T cell receptor beta chains below, sequenced in a study of cytomegalovirus exposure and HLA in healthy donors. Amplification used 60 Vbeta primers and 13 Jbeta primers. Here immunoSEQ multiplex PCR was the method, and the copy in TCRdb shows in-frame clones only, minus some. In the table there are 90,000 to 120,000 clones, about 85% of which are singletons. Sequenced: PBMCs. Receptors originate from a young man in good health and CMV-seronegative.

The chain couples TRBV28 to TRBJ2-5, with TRBD1 matching 8 bases. Germline V gene data show CDR1 as MDHEN and CDR2 as SYDVKM. This CDR3 is 13 amino acids long. The V gene end was trimmed by 3 bases and the J gene end by 9 bases; junction bases not matched to a gene: 6. CDR3: CASSLNRGWAQYF. The DNA of the CDR3 is TGTGCCAGCAGTTTGAACAGGGGGTGGGCCCAGTACTTC.

The rearrangement links TRBV30 to TRBJ2-7; perhaps TRBD2 as D (6 bases). Deletions cut 3 bases from V and 3 bases from J, with 6 bases between. CDR1 and CDR2 from the germline V gene are GTSNPN and SVGIG (reference sequence). The CDR3 spans 11 residues. In DNA, the CDR3 is TGTGCCTGGAGCGGGGGCTACGAGCAGTACTTC. This codes for CAWSGGYEQYF.

This chain uses TRBV5-6 with TRBJ2-7; a possible D gene is TRBD1 (5 bases). The germline gives CDR1 SGHDT, CDR2 YYEEEE. The CDR3 has 14 amino acids. V shed 7 bases and J shed 2 bases, with 16 bases lying between them. CDR3 DNA: TGTGCCAGCCTAAGGACACATCTTACCTACGAGCAGTACTTC. Translation gives CASLRTHLTYEQYF.

The rearrangement links TRBV5-1 to TRBJ1-1, with D tentatively TRBD1 (6 bases). With 0 bases removed from V and 5 bases from J, the gap between germline ends came to 11 bases. This CDR3 has 14 residues. Germline CDR1 and CDR2: SGHRS and YFSETQ. The CDR3 DNA follows: TGCGCCAGCAGCTTGGTACAGGGCAGGACTGAAGCTTTCTTT. Its translation: CASSLVQGRTEAFF. The whole variable domain, remainder taken from reference TRBV5-1 and TRBJ1-1, is KAGVTQTPRYLIKTRGQQVTLSCSPISGHRSVSWYQQTPGQGLQFLFEYFSETQRNKGNFPGRFSGRQFSNSRSEMNVSTLELGDSALYLCASSLVQGRTEAFFGQGTRLTVV.

The chain joins TRBV6-5 to TRBJ2-7; 8 nucleotides agree with TRBD1. This CDR3 is built from 12 residues. J lost 7 bases, V lost 5 bases, and 4 bases had no gene match. Germline lookup yields CDR1 MNHEY and CDR2 SVGAGI. CDR3 in DNA: TGTGCCAGCAGTCCTCGGACAGGGGAGCAGTACTTC. Translation: CASSPRTGEQYF.

The CDR3 here is CASGGQETQYF. DNA of the CDR3: TGTGCCAGCGGGGGACAAGAGACCCAGTACTTC. The chain couples TRBV19 to TRBJ2-5; D may be TRBD2 (6 bases). V was cut by 9 bases and J by 2 bases, with 7 bases left in between. This CDR3 region has 11 residues. Germline values: CDR1 LNHDA, CDR2 SQIVND (reference sequence).

The V gene is TRBV5-1, the J gene TRBJ2-7, with TRBD2 as a possible D gene (5 bases). The germline gives CDR1 SGHRS, CDR2 YFSETQ. The CDR3 spans 12 residues. V shed 3 bases and J shed 2 bases, with 6 bases lying between them. The DNA of the CDR3 is TGCGCCAGCAGCTCCGGGACCTACGAGCAGTACTTC. Protein product: CASSSGTYEQYF.

The rearrangement links TRBV13 to TRBJ1-1; D unresolved. The CDR3 loop spans 17 amino acids. The germline V and J ends were trimmed by 2 bases and 4 bases, with 20 bases remaining between them. Looked up from germline, CDR1 is PRHDT and CDR2 is FYEKMQ (reference sequence). CDR3 loop: CASSLTSWAGGGTEAFF. The CDR3 coding sequence is TGTGCCAGCAGCTTAACATCCTGGGCAGGAGGTGGCACTGAAGCTTTCTTT.

The V gene is TRBV10-2, the J gene TRBJ2-7; no firm D call. Trimming cost V 2 bases and J 0 bases, with 11 bases left between them. The CDR3 is 15 residues long. Germline V gene sequence: CDR1 WSHSY, CDR2 SAAADI. This CDR3 reads CASSEPPRSSYEQYF. The CDR3 nucleotides are TGCGCCAGCAGTGAGCCCCCGCGGAGCTCCTACGAGCAGTACTTC.

This clone came up a few times. This rearrangement joins TRBV4-1 to TRBJ1-1; tentative D call: TRBD1 (6 bases). The CDR3 covers 16 residues. Per the germline V gene, CDR1 is MGHRA and CDR2 is YSYEKL. Trimming removed 0 bases from V and 5 bases from J, with 16 bases in between. The CDR3 sequence is CASSQDRGRGDTEAFF. The CDR3 bases are TGCGCCAGCAGCCAAGATCGAGGCAGGGGAGATACTGAAGCTTTCTTT.

V gene TRBV29-1 combines with J gene TRBJ1-1; D ambiguous. The CDR3 loop spans 10 amino acids. Deletions cut 7 bases from V and 10 bases from J, with 13 bases between. Germline V gene data show CDR1 as SQVTM and CDR2 as ANQGSEA. Here the CDR3 DNA reads TGCAGCGCTCACACGTTGTTAGCTTTCTTT. It codes for CSAHTLLAFF.

The rearrangement links TRBV6-4 to TRBJ2-3, with a possible D match to TRBD2 (6 bases). The ends were cut back, 6 bases at V and 2 bases at J, with 12 bases in the middle. Germline loops: CDR1 MRHNA, CDR2 SNTAGT. CDR3 length: 14 amino acids. DNA for the CDR3: TGTGCCAGCAGCGTCTCGGGGGACACAGATACGCAGTATTTT. Translating gives CASSVSGDTDTQYF.

The rearrangement joins TRBV4-2 to TRBJ2-1; a weak D match, TRBD2 (6 bases). Germline CDR1 is LGHNA and CDR2 is YNFKEQ. V lost 5 bases to trimming and J lost 3 bases, with 11 bases between them. The CDR3 runs to 14 residues. CDR3 region: CASSAGTGYNEQFF. CDR3 sequence (DNA): TGTGCCAGCAGCGCGGGGACTGGCTACAATGAGCAGTTCTTC.

This clone was recorded once. The genes are TRBV2 and TRBJ2-3; no firm D call. Germline V lookup: CDR1 SNHLY, CDR2 FYNNEI. The V gene lost 0 bases and the J gene lost 9 bases, with 16 bases spanning the gap. The CDR3 contains 15 residues. Here the CDR3 reads CASSEATLTDTTQYF. The CDR3 DNA follows: TGTGCCAGCAGTGAAGCGACCCTGACCGACACCACGCAGTATTTT.

The chain has TRBV6-1 and TRBJ2-5; 9 bases map to TRBD2. The V gene's germline CDR1 is MNHNS and CDR2 SASEGT. The CDR3 is 14 residues long. Trimming removed 4 bases from V and 3 bases from J; junction bases left unmatched: 3. The CDR3 bases are TGTGCCAGCAGTGTGGTAGCGGGGGAAGAGACCCAGTACTTC. Translating gives CASSVVAGEETQYF.

The genes are TRBV28 and TRBJ2-2; D perhaps matches TRBD1 (5 bases). Trimming removed 5 bases from V and 1 base from J, with 8 bases in between. Per the germline V gene, CDR1 is MDHEN and CDR2 is SYDVKM. The CDR3 contains 14 residues. CDR3 coding DNA: TGTGCCAGCAGTCCACAGGTGAACACCGGGGAGCTGTTTTTT. Amino acid sequence: CASSPQVNTGELFF.

The chain uses TRBV13 and TRBJ1-6, with 7 bases aligning to TRBD1. J gave up 3 bases and V 5 bases, and 10 bases lay outside the gene matches. The CDR3 is made up of 17 amino acids. Germline V gives CDR1 PRHDT, CDR2 FYEKMQ (reference sequence). CDR3 amino acids: CASSTQPWDSYNSPLHF. DNA of the CDR3: TGTGCCAGCAGCACCCAACCCTGGGACAGCTATAATTCACCCCTCCACTTT.

This clone has a single count. CDR3 sequence (DNA): TGTGCCTGGAGTGTGTCCCGACTAGCGGGAGGGAATGAGCAGTTCTTC. Its translation: CAWSVSRLAGGNEQFF. The V call is TRBV30, the J call TRBJ2-1; 14 nucleotides agree with TRBD2. The V segment lost 0 bases and the J segment 7 bases; nucleotides outside the gene matches: 5. Per the germline V gene, CDR1 is GTSNPN and CDR2 is SVGIG (reference sequence). This CDR3 comprises 16 residues.

The rearrangement links TRBV29-1 to TRBJ2-3, with TRBD2 matching 8 bases. Unmatched junction bases numbered 7, after V lost 6 bases and J lost 5 bases. This CDR3 contains 13 residues. Germline CDR1 and CDR2: SQVTM and ANQGSEA. DNA of the CDR3: TGCAGCGTGAAGCGGGGGCCAGGAGATACGCAGTATTTT. Protein product: CSVKRGPGDTQYF.

This chain uses TRBV28 with TRBJ2-5; unclear D gene. CDR1 is MDHEN, CDR2 SYDVKM, per germline. The V end was cut by 8 bases, the J end by 7 bases, with 11 bases between. The CDR3 has 11 residues. The CDR3: CASGDRRTQYF. Written as DNA, the CDR3 is TGTGCCAGCGGAGACCGGAGGACCCAGTACTTC.

The rearrangement joins TRBV9 to TRBJ2-7; 11 bases are a match to TRBD1. The V and J ends lost 4 bases and 4 bases, in that order; junction bases with no gene match: 7. In germline, CDR1 is SGDLS, CDR2 YYNGEE. The CDR3 is 15 amino acids. The CDR3 spells CASSLGTGGEYEQYF. In DNA form, the CDR3 reads TGTGCCAGCAGCCTGGGGACAGGGGGAGAATACGAGCAGTACTTC.